At least ten counts were recorded for the clone carrying this T cell receptor gamma chain. Its matching antigen is unknown. Germline V lookup: CDR1 EGSTGY, CDR2 YDSYTSSV. The CDR3 extends over 15 amino acids. Germline trimming cut 0 bases from V and 4 bases from J; bases unmatched to any gene: 5. Both TRG and TRD chains were sequenced from each sorted sample. TCRdb made new clone calls on the multiplex PCR reads using CATT. The table records some 32,000 gamma-chain clones, almost 1.5% of them present only once. The sample belongs to a study of γδ T cells in repeated Plasmodium falciparum infection. Background on the study: Donors had four controlled P. falciparum NF54 infections over about 640 days. Sampling occurred at baseline, pre-infection for selected infections, and 21 days post-infection.

Study outcomes and limitations: Over time and infection, Vgamma9/Vdelta2+ repertoires remained highly stable and polyclonal.

Bulk repertoires came from Vgamma9/Vdelta2+ or Vdelta2-negative gammadelta T cells flow-sorted from PBMC. V and J are TRGV4 and TRGJP2. The origin of this receptor is a pool of human donors (malaria-infected and uninfected, not separated). Sequenced material: gamma-delta T cells from blood. In DNA form, the CDR3 reads TGTGCCACCTGGGATGGGCACTCTAGTGATTGGATCAAGACGTTT. Residues: CATWDGHSSDWIKTF.